This entry lists 27 T cell receptor beta chains sequenced from one sample in a study of response to subunit inactivated influenza vaccine. TCRdb re-called the RT-PCR reads with MiXCR, one entry per CDR3 protein. The table lists roughly 570,000 distinct CDR3 sequences, 10% to 15% of them singletons. The sample consisted of PBMCs from blood, taken 45 days after vaccination. These receptors were collected from a man aged 50 to 59 who received an inactivated influenza vaccine.

This clonotype was counted a few times. V gene TRBV5-1 combines with J gene TRBJ2-7; 8 bases line up with TRBD2. The CDR3 has 14 amino acids. CDR1 and CDR2 from the germline V gene are SGHRS and YFSETQ. Unmatched junction bases numbered 1, after V lost 0 bases and J lost 2 bases. Here the CDR3 DNA reads TGCGCCAGCAGCTTGGAAGCGGGAGCCTACGAGCAGTACTTC. It translates to CASSLEAGAYEQYF.

V and J are TRBV21-1 and TRBJ2-3; the DNA was not used to check the table's D call, TRBD2. TRBV21-1 counts as a pseudogene. The CDR3 loop spans 20 amino acids. As DNA, the CDR3 is TGTGCCAGCAGCGAAAGGGCGGTGGGACTAGCGGGGGAGAACACAGATACGCAGTATTTT. This translates into CASSERAVGLAGENTDTQYF.

The chain has TRBV5-1 and TRBJ1-3; D is ambiguous. The CDR3 contains 14 residues. CDR1 SGHRS and CDR2 YFSETQ come from the germline V gene. V lost 2 bases, J lost 0 bases, and 6 bases lay in between. The CDR3 sequence: CASSFGPSGNTIYF. In nucleotides, the CDR3 is TGCGCCAGCAGCTTCGGCCCCTCTGGAAACACCATATATTTT.

This clonotype has only a few counts. The V gene is TRBV6-2 or TRBV6-3, the J gene TRBJ2-5; D remains unclear. V was cut by 7 bases and J by 0 bases, with 9 bases left in between. Germline loops: CDR1 MNHEY, CDR2 SVGEGT. The CDR3 extends over 13 amino acids. The CDR3 coding sequence is TGTGCCAGCACCCGTGGGTACCAAGAGACCCAGTACTTC. It specifies CASTRGYQETQYF.

This clonotype occurred a few times. The rearrangement uses TRBV25-1 and TRBJ1-6; possibly TRBD1 for D (6 bases). The length of the CDR3 is 13 residues. The V end was cut by 6 bases, the J end by 7 bases, with 10 bases between. CDR1 MGHDK and CDR2 SYGVNS come from the germline V gene. CDR3 DNA: TGTGCCAGCAGACAGGGATGGAATTCACCCCTCCACTTT. Its translation: CASRQGWNSPLHF.

This clonotype has more than one count but fewer than ten. J is TRBJ2-5 and V is TRBV5-1, with 7 bases lining up with TRBD1. This CDR3 is 16 amino acids long. V trimming: 3 bases; J trimming: 0 bases; junction bases outside the gene matches: 8. Germline loops: CDR1 SGHRS, CDR2 YFSETQ. In nucleotides, the CDR3 is TGCGCCAGCAGCTCTCCCGGGACAGTCAACCAAGAGACCCAGTACTTC. Its translation: CASSSPGTVNQETQYF.

V usage is TRBV29-1 and J usage is TRBJ2-7; D gene ambiguous. V was trimmed by 0 bases and J by 1 base, leaving 10 bases between them. This CDR3 has 14 amino acids. Germline lookup yields CDR1 SQVTM and CDR2 ANQGSEA. The CDR3, as DNA: TGCAGCGTTGAAGATCATCCAGAATCCTACGAGCAGTACTTC. The encoded protein is CSVEDHPESYEQYF.

There are a few counts of this clonotype. This chain uses TRBV11-2 with TRBJ2-7; possible D gene TRBD1, 6 bases. The CDR3 has 13 residues. The germline V gene encodes CDR1 SGHAT and CDR2 FQNNGV. V shed 6 bases and J shed 5 bases, with 14 bases lying between them. The CDR3: CASSYTGSHEQYF. CDR3 sequence (DNA): TGTGCCAGCAGTTATACAGGGTCCCACGAGCAGTACTTC. Complete variable domain (other parts from reference TRBV11-2 and TRBJ2-7): EAGVAQSPRYKIIEKRQSVAFWCNPISGHATLYWYQQILGQGPKLLIQFQNNGVVDDSQLPKDRFSAERLKGVDSTLKIQPAKLEDSAVYLCASSYTGSHEQYFGPGTRLTVT.

This sequence joins TRBV29-1 and TRBJ2-1; 9 positions match TRBD1. This CDR3 spans 12 amino acids. Germline-derived CDR1 and CDR2 are SQVTM and ANQGSEA. V shed 7 bases and J 5 bases; nucleotides not matched to a gene: 3. The CDR3 protein is CSGGTGNNEQFF. CDR3 nucleotide sequence: TGCAGCGGCGGGACAGGGAACAATGAGCAGTTCTTC.

The chain has TRBV2 and TRBJ2-3; D unclear. The germline gives CDR1 SNHLY, CDR2 FYNNEI. The CDR3 is 16 residues long. The V end was cut by 4 bases, the J end by 5 bases, with 19 bases between. CDR3 protein: CASSGPVERPGDTQYF. For the CDR3, the DNA is TGTGCCAGCAGTGGGCCAGTGGAACGGCCGGGAGATACGCAGTATTTT.

The rearrangement links TRBV29-1 to TRBJ2-1, with 12 bases matching TRBD1. From germline, CDR1 is SQVTM and CDR2 ANQGSEA. V lost 6 bases to trimming and J lost 0 bases; unmatched junction nucleotides: 9. The CDR3 is 17 amino acids. This CDR3 reads CSVPLGQGASSYNEQFF. The CDR3 DNA is TGCAGCGTCCCCCTGGGACAGGGGGCCAGCTCCTACAATGAGCAGTTCTTC.

This clonotype was seen only once. This chain uses TRBV7-8 with TRBJ2-3, with D perhaps matching TRBD1 or TRBD2 (6 bases each). The germline CDR1 and CDR2 sequences are SGHVS and FQNEAQ. CDR3 length: 18 residues. Deletions cut 6 bases from V and 0 bases from J, with 22 bases between. The CDR3 region is CASSPTRGRGLSTDTQYF. For the CDR3, the DNA is TGTGCCAGCAGTCCTACCCGGGGCCGGGGGCTTAGCACAGATACGCAGTATTTT. The complete variable domain, with remaining parts taken from reference TRBV7-8 and TRBJ2-3, reads GAGVSQSPRYKVAKRGQDVALRCDPISGHVSLFWYQQALGQGPEFLTYFQNEAQLDKSGLPSDRFFAERPEGSVSTLKIQRTQQEDSAVYLCASSPTRGRGLSTDTQYFGPGTRLTVL.

This clonotype was seen a handful of times. This CDR3 reads CASSFGRGWTDTQYF. The DNA of the CDR3 is TGTGCCAGCAGTTTCGGAAGGGGGTGGACAGATACGCAGTATTTT. The chain couples TRBV12-3 or TRBV12-4 to TRBJ2-3; maybe TRBD1 (6 bases). The CDR3 loop spans 15 amino acids. V was shortened by 3 bases and J by 3 bases, with 13 bases between the two germline ends.

The chain couples TRBV27 to TRBJ2-7, with 7 bases lining up with TRBD2. Germline lookup yields CDR1 MNHEY and CDR2 SMNVEV (reference sequence). After removal of 5 bases from V and 3 bases from J, the junction contained 7 bases not matched to a gene. The CDR3 extends over 14 amino acids. The CDR3 region is CASSHGGRGYEQYF. The CDR3 DNA follows: TGTGCCAGCAGTCATGGCGGGAGAGGCTACGAGCAGTACTTC.

This chain links TRBV20-1 with TRBJ2-7; D unresolved. The CDR3 covers 15 residues. CDR1 and CDR2 from the germline V gene are DFQATT and SNEGSKA (reference sequence). Trimming removed 4 bases at V and 0 bases at J, with 16 bases between. CDR3 bases: TGCAGTGCTAATCATCGGGCAGAACTCTCCTACGAGCAGTACTTC. This sequence encodes CSANHRAELSYEQYF.

In regard to this clonotype: Germline and junction disagree at one end, which may indicate a read error. V gene TRBV6-1 combines with J gene TRBJ1-5; the D gene is possibly TRBD1 (6 bases). Looked up from germline, CDR1 is MNHNS and CDR2 is SASEGT. The CDR3 runs 15 residues. The CDR3 sequence: CASSGGQSLNQPQPF. The CDR3 nucleotides are TGTGCCAGCAGTGGCGGACAGAGCCTGAATCAGCCCCAGCCTTTT.

The table lists this clonotype with a few counts. The CDR3 coding sequence is TGCAGCGTTCTTAACAACGCACTAGCGGGAGAAAATGAGCAGTTCTTC. This translates into CSVLNNALAGENEQFF. The V and J genes are TRBV29-1 and TRBJ2-1; 11 bases match TRBD2. This CDR3 has 16 amino acids. Germline CDR1 reads SQVTM; CDR2 reads ANQGSEA. Trimming cost V 5 bases and J 7 bases; bases outside gene matches: 13.

This clonotype was counted between two and nine times. The chain employs TRBV28 and TRBJ2-7, with 10 bases fitting TRBD2. Germline V gene sequence: CDR1 MDHEN, CDR2 SYDVKM. This CDR3 is 16 amino acids long. V gave up 6 bases and J gave up 5 bases; unmatched junction bases: 13. The DNA for the CDR3 is TGTGCCAGCAGATTGGAGGCGGGGCTAGCGGGAGACGAGCAGTACTTC. Its translation is CASRLEAGLAGDEQYF.

The chain couples TRBV6-5 to TRBJ2-1, with TRBD2 matching over 8 bases. The CDR3 covers 18 residues. Germline CDR1 is MNHEY and CDR2 is SVGAGI. V lost 0 bases and J lost 0; bases outside the gene matches: 7. CDR3 bases: TGTGCCAGCAGTTACTCGGGTCGAACTAGCGGCTCCTACAATGAGCAGTTCTTC. This sequence encodes CASSYSGRTSGSYNEQFF.

This clonotype has only a few counts. The chain is built from TRBV7-9 and TRBJ1-3; D uncertain. The V and J ends lost 3 bases and 0 bases respectively, with 12 bases between them. This CDR3 contains 16 residues. Germline lookup yields CDR1 SEHNR and CDR2 FQNEAQ (reference sequence). Written as DNA, the CDR3 is TGTGCCAGCAGCTTCCCCGGACGGAGCTCTGGAAACACCATATATTTT. Its translation is CASSFPGRSSGNTIYF.

This clonotype was found a few times. The rearrangement links TRBV7-2 to TRBJ2-2; 10 bases fit TRBD2. CDR1 SGHTA and CDR2 FQGNSA come from the germline V gene. Trimming removed 3 bases from V and 7 bases from J; junction bases left unmatched: 5. The CDR3 contains 15 residues. CDR3 loop: CASSFQRGGGGELFF. The CDR3 coding sequence is TGTGCCAGCAGCTTTCAGCGGGGGGGCGGCGGGGAGCTGTTTTTT.

The chain recombines TRBV12-3 or TRBV12-4 with TRBJ1-5; D is uncertain. Trimming shortened V by 3 bases and J by 7 bases, and 13 bases separated the two germline ends. The CDR3 runs to 14 residues. In nucleotides, the CDR3 is TGTGCCAGCAGTTTTTCCGGCCCGGGCCAGCCCCAGCATTTT. It codes for CASSFSGPGQPQHF.

The J gene is TRBJ2-3, the V gene TRBV7-3, with D perhaps TRBD1 or TRBD2 (5 bases each). The CDR3 is 15 residues long. Germline lookup yields CDR1 SGHTA and CDR2 FQGTGA. With 5 bases removed from V and 2 bases from J, the gap between germline ends came to 14 bases. The CDR3 spells CASSRGSRNTDTQYF. CDR3 DNA: TGTGCCAGCAGCCGGGGCTCACGAAACACAGATACGCAGTATTTT.

This clonotype occurred a few times. V is TRBV20-1 and J is TRBJ2-7, with 12 bases fitting TRBD1. This CDR3 has 13 amino acids. From germline, CDR1 is DFQATT and CDR2 SNEGSKA (reference sequence). Losses at the gene ends were 7 bases for V and 6 bases for J; bases not matched to a gene: 7. Written as DNA, the CDR3 is TGCAGTGTCTCGGGACAGGGGGCAATCGAGCAGTACTTC. Amino acid sequence: CSVSGQGAIEQYF.

This clonotype was seen a few times. CDR3 in DNA: TGCAGCGTTACCGGGACCGAGGAGAATGAAAAACTGTTTTTT. This sequence encodes CSVTGTEENEKLFF. The gene calls are TRBV29-1 and TRBJ1-4; possible D gene TRBD1, 5 bases. The CDR3 consists of 14 residues. The V and J ends lost 5 bases and 5 bases respectively, with 15 bases between them. Germline lookup yields CDR1 SQVTM and CDR2 ANQGSEA.

The rearrangement links TRBV27 to TRBJ2-2; D perhaps matches TRBD1 (6 bases). V was shortened by 5 bases and J by 5 bases, with 15 bases between the two germline ends. The CDR3 length is 15 residues. Per germline, CDR1 MNHEY and CDR2 SMNVEV (reference sequence). The CDR3 nucleotides are TGTGCCAGCAGTAACCAGGGGTCAAAGACCGGGGAGCTGTTTTTT. As protein: CASSNQGSKTGELFF.

Many counts were recorded for this clonotype. The chain carries TRBV12-3 or TRBV12-4 and TRBJ1-1; 11 bases agree with TRBD1. CDR3 length: 13 amino acids. Trimming at V came to 3 bases and at J to 7 bases, leaving 1 base not matched to a gene. CDR3 coding DNA: TGTGCCAGCAGTTTGGGACAGGGGGGTGAAGCTTTCTTT. This gives the protein CASSLGQGGEAFF.